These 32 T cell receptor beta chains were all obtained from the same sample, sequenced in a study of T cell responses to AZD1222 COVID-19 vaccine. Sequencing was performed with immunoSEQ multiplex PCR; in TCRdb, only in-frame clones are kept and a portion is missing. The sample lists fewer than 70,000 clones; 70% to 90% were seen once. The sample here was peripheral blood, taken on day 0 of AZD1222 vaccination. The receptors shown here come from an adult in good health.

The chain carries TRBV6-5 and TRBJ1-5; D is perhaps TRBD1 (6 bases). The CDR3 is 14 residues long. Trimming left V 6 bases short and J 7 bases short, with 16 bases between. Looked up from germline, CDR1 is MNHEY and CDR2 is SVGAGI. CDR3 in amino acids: CASRLDSWGQPQHF. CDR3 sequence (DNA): TGTGCCAGCAGACTGGACAGCTGGGGACAGCCCCAGCATTTT.

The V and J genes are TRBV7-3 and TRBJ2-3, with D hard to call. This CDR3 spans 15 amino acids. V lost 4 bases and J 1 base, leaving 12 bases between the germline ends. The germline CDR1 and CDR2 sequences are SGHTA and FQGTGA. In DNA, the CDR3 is TGTGCCAGCAGCTCTTACGGGCAGGGCACAGATACGCAGTATTTT. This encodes CASSSYGQGTDTQYF.

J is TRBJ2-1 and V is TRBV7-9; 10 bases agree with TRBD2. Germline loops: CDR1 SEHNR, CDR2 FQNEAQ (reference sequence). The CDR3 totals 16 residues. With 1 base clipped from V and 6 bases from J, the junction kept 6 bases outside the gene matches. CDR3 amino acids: CASSLEAGGRSNEQFF. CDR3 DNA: TGTGCCAGCAGCTTAGAAGCGGGGGGGCGATCCAATGAGCAGTTCTTC.

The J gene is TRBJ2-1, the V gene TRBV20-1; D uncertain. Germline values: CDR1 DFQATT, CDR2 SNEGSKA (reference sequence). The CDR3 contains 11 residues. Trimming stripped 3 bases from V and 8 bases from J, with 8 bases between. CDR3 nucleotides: TGCAGTGCTAGGCAGGCCCATGAGCAGTTCTTC. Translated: CSARQAHEQFF.

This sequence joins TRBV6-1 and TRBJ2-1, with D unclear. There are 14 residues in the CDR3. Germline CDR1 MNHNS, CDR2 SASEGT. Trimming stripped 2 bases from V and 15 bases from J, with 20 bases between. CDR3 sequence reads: CASSERSLLVLRFF. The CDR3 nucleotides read TGTGCCAGCAGTGAAAGGTCGCTCCTTGTATTACGGTTCTTC.

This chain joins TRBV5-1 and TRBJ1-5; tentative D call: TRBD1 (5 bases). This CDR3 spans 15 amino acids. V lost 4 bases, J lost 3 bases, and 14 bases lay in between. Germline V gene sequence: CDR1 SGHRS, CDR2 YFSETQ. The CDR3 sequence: CASSMNGGNNQPQHF. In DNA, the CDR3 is TGCGCCAGCAGCATGAACGGGGGGAACAATCAGCCCCAGCATTTT.

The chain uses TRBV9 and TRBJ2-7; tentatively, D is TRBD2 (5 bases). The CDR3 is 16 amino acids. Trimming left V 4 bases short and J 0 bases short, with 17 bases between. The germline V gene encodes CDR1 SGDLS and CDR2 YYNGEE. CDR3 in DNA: TGTGCCAGCAGCCCCCGGCCGGTGAGGGCCTCCTACGAGCAGTACTTC. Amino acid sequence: CASSPRPVRASYEQYF. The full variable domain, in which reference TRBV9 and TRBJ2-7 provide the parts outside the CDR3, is DSGVTQTPKHLITATGQRVTLRCSPRSGDLSVYWYQQSLDQGLQFLIQYYNGEERAKGNILERFSAQQFPDLHSELNLSSLELGDSALYFCASSPRPVRASYEQYFGPGTRLTVT.

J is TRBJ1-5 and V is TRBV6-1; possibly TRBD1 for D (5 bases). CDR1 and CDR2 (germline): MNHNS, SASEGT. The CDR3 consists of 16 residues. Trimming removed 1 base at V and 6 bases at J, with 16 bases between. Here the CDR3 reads CASSEGRDGWSQPQHF. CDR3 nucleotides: TGTGCCAGCAGTGAAGGACGGGACGGATGGAGTCAGCCCCAGCATTTT.

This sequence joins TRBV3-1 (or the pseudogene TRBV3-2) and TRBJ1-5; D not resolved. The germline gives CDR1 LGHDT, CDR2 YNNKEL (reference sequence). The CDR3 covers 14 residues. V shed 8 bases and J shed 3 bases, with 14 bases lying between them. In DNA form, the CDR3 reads TGTGCCAGCTCAAGCGTAGACACCAATCAGCCCCAGCATTTT. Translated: CASSSVDTNQPQHF.

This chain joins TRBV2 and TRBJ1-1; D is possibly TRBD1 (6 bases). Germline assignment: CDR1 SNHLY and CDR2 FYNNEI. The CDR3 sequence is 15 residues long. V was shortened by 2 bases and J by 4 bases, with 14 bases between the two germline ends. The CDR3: CASSELRGPGTEAFF. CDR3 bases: TGTGCCAGCAGTGAATTGCGGGGGCCGGGCACTGAAGCTTTCTTT.

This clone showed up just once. The CDR3 spells CASSPGTVVSGANVLTF. The CDR3 nucleotides read TGTGCCAGCTCACCCGGGACAGTCGTCTCTGGGGCCAACGTCCTGACTTTC. V gene TRBV18 combines with J gene TRBJ2-6, with 7 bases aligning to TRBD1. Germline trimming cut 3 bases from V and 0 bases from J; bases unmatched to any gene: 5. The germline CDR1 and CDR2 sequences are KGHSH and LQKENI. The CDR3 loop spans 17 amino acids.

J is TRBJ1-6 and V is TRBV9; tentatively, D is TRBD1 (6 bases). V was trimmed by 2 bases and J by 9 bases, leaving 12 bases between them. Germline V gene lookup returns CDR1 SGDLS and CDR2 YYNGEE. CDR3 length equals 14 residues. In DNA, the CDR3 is TGTGCCAGCAGCGTTGCAGGGGATGGTTCACCCCTCCACTTT. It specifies CASSVAGDGSPLHF.

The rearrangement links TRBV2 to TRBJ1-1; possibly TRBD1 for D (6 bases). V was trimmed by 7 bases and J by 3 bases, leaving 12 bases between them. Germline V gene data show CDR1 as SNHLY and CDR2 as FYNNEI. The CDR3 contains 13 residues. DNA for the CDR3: TGTGCCAGCACCTCGGACAGTTACACTGAAGCTTTCTTT. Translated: CASTSDSYTEAFF. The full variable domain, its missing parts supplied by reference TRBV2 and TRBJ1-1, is EPEVTQTPSHQVTQMGQEVILRCVPISNHLYFYWYRQILGQKVEFLVSFYNNEISEKSEIFDDQFSVERPDGSNFTLKIRSTKLEDSAMYFCASTSDSYTEAFFGQGTRLTVV.

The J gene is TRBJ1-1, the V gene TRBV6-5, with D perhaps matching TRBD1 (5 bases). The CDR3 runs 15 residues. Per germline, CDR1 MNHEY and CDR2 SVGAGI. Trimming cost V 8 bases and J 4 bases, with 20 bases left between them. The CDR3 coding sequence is TGTGCCAGCGGCGTCCAGGGCACCGTTGGCACTGAAGCTTTCTTT. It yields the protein CASGVQGTVGTEAFF.

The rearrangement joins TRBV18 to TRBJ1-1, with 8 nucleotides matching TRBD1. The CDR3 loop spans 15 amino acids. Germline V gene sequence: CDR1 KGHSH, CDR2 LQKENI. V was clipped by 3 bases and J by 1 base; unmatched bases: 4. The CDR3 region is CASSPPDRENTEAFF. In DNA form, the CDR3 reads TGTGCCAGCTCACCTCCGGACAGGGAGAACACTGAAGCTTTCTTT.

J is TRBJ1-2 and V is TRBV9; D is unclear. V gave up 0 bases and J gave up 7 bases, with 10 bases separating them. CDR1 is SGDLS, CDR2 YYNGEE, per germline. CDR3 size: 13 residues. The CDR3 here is CASSVGQDAGYTF. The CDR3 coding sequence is TGTGCCAGCAGCGTAGGGCAGGACGCTGGCTACACCTTC.

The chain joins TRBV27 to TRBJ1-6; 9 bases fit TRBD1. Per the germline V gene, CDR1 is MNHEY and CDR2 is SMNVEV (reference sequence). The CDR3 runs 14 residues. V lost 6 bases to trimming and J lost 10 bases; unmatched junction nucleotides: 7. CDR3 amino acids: CASSRDRVNSPLHF. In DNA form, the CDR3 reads TGTGCCAGCAGCCGGGACAGGGTTAACTCACCCCTCCACTTT.

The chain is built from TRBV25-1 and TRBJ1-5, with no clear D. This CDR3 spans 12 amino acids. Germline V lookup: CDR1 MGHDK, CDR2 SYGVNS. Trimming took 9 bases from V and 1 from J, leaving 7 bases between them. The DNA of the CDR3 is TGTGCCAGTCAGTGGAGCAATCAGCCCCAGCATTTT. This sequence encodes CASQWSNQPQHF.

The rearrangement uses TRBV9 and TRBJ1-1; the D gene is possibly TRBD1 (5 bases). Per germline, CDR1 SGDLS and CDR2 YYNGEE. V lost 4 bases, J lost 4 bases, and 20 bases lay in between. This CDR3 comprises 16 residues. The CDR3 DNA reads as TGTGCCAGCAGCTTAACGGGATCAGGGACCGGCACTGAAGCTTTCTTT. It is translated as CASSLTGSGTGTEAFF.

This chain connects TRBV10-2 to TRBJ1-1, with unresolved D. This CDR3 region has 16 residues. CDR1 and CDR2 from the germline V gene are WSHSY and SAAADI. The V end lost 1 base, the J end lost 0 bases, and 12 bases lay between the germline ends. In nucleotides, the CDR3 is TGCGCCAGCAGTGAGTTTCGGACGGTCATGAACACTGAAGCTTTCTTT. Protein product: CASSEFRTVMNTEAFF.

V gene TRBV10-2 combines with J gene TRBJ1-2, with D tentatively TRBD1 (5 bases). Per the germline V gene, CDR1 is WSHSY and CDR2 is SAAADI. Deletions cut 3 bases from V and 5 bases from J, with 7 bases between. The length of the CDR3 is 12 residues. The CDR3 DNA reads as TGCGCCAGCAGTGACAGGGAATATGGCTACACCTTC. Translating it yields CASSDREYGYTF.

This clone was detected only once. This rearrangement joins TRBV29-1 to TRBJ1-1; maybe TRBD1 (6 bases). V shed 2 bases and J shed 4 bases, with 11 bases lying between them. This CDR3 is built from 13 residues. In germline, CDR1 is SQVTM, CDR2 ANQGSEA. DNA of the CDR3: TGCAGCGTTGAACGGGGGCGTCGCACTGAAGCTTTCTTT. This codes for CSVERGRRTEAFF.

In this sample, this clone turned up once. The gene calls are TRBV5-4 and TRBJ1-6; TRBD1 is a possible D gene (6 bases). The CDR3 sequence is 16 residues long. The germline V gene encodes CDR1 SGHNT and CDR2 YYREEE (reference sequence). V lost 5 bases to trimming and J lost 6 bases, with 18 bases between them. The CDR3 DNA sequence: TGTGCCAGCAGAGTCGACGGGGGGCGCGGTAATTCACCCCTCCACTTT. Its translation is CASRVDGGRGNSPLHF.

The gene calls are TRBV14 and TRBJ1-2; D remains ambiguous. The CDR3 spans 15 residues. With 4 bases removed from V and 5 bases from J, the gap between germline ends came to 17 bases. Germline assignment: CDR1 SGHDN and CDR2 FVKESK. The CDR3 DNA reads TGTGCCAGCAGCCCAAGTACAGTCGGACGTTATGGCTACACCTTC. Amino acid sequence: CASSPSTVGRYGYTF.

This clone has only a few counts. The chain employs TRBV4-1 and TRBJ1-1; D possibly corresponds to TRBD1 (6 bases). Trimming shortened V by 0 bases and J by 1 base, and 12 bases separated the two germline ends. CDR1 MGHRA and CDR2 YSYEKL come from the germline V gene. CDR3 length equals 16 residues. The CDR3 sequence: CASSQEAGGGNTEAFF. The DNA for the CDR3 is TGCGCCAGCAGCCAAGAGGCGGGAGGGGGGAACACTGAAGCTTTCTTT.

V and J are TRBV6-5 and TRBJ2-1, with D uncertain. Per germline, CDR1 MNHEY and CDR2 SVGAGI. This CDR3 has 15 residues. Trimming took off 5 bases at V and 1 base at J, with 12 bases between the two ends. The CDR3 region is CASSQLEDSYNEQFF. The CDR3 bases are TGTGCCAGCAGTCAGTTGGAAGATTCCTACAATGAGCAGTTCTTC.

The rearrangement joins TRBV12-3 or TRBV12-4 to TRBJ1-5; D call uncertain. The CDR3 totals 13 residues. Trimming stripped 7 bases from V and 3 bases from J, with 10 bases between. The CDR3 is CASNGGINQPQHF. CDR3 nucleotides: TGTGCCAGCAACGGAGGAATCAATCAGCCCCAGCATTTT.

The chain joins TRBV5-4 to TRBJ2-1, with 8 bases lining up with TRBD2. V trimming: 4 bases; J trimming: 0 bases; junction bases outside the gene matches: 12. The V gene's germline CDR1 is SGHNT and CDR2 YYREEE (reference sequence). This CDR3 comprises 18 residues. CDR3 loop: CASSPGGSGAVSYNEQFF. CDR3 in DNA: TGTGCCAGCAGCCCTGGGGGTAGCGGGGCAGTCTCCTACAATGAGCAGTTCTTC.

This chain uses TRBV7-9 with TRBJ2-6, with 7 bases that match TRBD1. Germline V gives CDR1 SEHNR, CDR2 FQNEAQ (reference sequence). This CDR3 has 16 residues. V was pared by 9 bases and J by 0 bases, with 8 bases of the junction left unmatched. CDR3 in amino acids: CARDRPYSSGANVLTF. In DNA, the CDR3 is TGTGCCAGGGACAGGCCCTACAGCTCTGGGGCCAACGTCCTGACTTTC.

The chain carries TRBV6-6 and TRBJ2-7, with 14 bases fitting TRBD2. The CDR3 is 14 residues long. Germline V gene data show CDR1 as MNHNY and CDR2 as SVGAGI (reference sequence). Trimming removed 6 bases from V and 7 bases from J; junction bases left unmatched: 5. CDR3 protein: CASRGLAGAREQYF. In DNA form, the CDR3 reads TGTGCCAGCAGGGGACTAGCGGGGGCGCGGGAGCAGTACTTC.

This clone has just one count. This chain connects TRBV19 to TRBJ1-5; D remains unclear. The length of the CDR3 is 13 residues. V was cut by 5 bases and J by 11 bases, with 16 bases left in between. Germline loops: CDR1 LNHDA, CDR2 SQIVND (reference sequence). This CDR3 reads CASSPRTVGTQHF. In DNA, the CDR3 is TGTGCCAGTAGTCCCCGGACGGTAGGGACCCAGCATTTT.

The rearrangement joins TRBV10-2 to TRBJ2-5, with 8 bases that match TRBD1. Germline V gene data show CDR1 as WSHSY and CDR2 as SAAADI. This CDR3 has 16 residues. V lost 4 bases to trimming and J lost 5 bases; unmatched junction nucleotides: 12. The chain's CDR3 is CASSADRVDFGETQYF. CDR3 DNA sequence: TGCGCCAGCAGTGCGGACAGGGTCGATTTCGGCGAGACCCAGTACTTC.